This is a list of T cell receptor beta chains from one sample in a study of cytomegalovirus exposure and HLA in healthy donors. Data came from immunoSEQ multiplex PCR; TCRdb stores just in-frame clones and leaves some out. In the table there are about 40,000 clones, 50% of which are singletons. The sequencing sample was made of PBMCs. Source of these receptors: a human donor in good health. Each CDR3 is given with its conserved first and last residue. Each record gives: V gene, J gene, D gene, CDR3 length, clone size, CDR3 DNA, CDR3 protein. A D gene is named only where the DNA matches it firmly. Clone size is given for some rows only: seen once, a few or many times, or a class if the clone is expanded.

TRBV6-6	TRBJ1-5	.	14	once	TGTGCCACCAAAAAAGCAGGTAGCAATCAGCCCCAGCATTTT	CATKKAGSNQPQHF
TRBV4-2	TRBJ1-2	TRBD1	17	.	TGTGCCAGCAGCCAAGTTCAAACAGGGGGTGGGAACTATGGCTACACCTTC	CASSQVQTGGGNYGYTF
TRBV30	TRBJ2-1	.	11	.	TGTGCCTGGAATTCGTACAATGAGCAGTTCTTC	CAWNSYNEQFF
TRBV7-8	TRBJ1-4	.	16	.	TGTGCCAGCAGCGTCTCCCGGTCCCCAACTAATGAAAAACTGTTTTTT	CASSVSRSPTNEKLFF
TRBV7-9	TRBJ1-2	.	16	few	TGTGCCAGCAGCTTAGAAGGGGCAGGTCATAACTATGGCTACACCTTC	CASSLEGAGHNYGYTF
TRBV6-1	TRBJ2-1	TRBD2	17	.	TGTGCCAGCAGTGAAACTAGCGGGGGGAGCTCCTACAATGAGCAGTTCTTC	CASSETSGGSSYNEQFF
TRBV30	TRBJ2-3	.	14	.	TGTGCCTGGAGTGGTGCTAGCGGCACAGATACGCAGTATTTT	CAWSGASGTDTQYF
TRBV4-2	TRBJ1-4	TRBD1	16	once	TGTGCCAGCAGCCAAGATCCCGGGACAGGGGATGAAAAACTGTTTTTT	CASSQDPGTGDEKLFF
TRBV18	TRBJ2-3	TRBD1	17	.	TGTGCCAGCTCACGAGAACTCGGACAGGGGGCGGCAGATACGCAGTATTTT	CASSRELGQGAADTQYF
TRBV13	TRBJ2-5	.	16	.	TGTGCCAGCAGCTTAAGGCGGACAGCCTCCGTGGAGACCCAGTACTTC	CASSLRRTASVETQYF
TRBV4-3	TRBJ2-1	TRBD2	15	.	TGCGCCAGCAGCCAAACTAGCGGGGGGGCCTCTGAGCAGTTCTTC	CASSQTSGGASEQFF
TRBV29-1	TRBJ2-5	TRBD2	13	.	TGCAGCGTCCTACTAGCGGGAACGGAGACCCAGTACTTC	CSVLLAGTETQYF
TRBV18	TRBJ2-7	.	15	few	TGTGCCAGCTCACCACTCAAACAGGGGGAGGGCGAGCAGTACTTC	CASSPLKQGEGEQYF
TRBV6-1	TRBJ2-3	TRBD2	14	.	TGTGCCAGCAAGACTAGCGGGAACGCAGATACGCAGTATTTT	CASKTSGNADTQYF
TRBV9	TRBJ2-1	.	18	.	TGTGCCAGCAGCGGACTCTCCGGGGGGCGCGGGTCCTACAATGAGCAGTTCTTC	CASSGLSGGRGSYNEQFF
TRBV18	TRBJ2-7	TRBD1	18	.	TGTGCCAGCTCACCACCGGGGACAGAAGAAGAAACTTTCTACGAGCGGTACTTC	CASSPPGTEEETFYERYF
TRBV28	TRBJ1-6	TRBD1	17	few	TGTGCCAGCAGTTTAGGGACAGGGTTCTCCTATAATTCACCCCTCCACTTT	CASSLGTGFSYNSPLHF
TRBV18	TRBJ2-7	TRBD1	14	once	TGTGCCAGCTCACCGGGACAGGGAGCCTACGAGCAGTACTTC	CASSPGQGAYEQYF
TRBV10-3	TRBJ2-5	TRBD1	17	.	TGTGCCACATCCAAGACAGGGATAAAAGTGGGCCAAGAGACCCAGTACTTC	CATSKTGIKVGQETQYF
TRBV16	TRBJ2-3	TRBD2	16	.	TGTGCCAGCAGCCGCCAAACTAGCGCTAGCACAGATACGCAGTATTTT	CASSRQTSASTDTQYF
TRBV14	TRBJ2-7	.	17	.	TGTGCCAGCAGCCAAGATTCGACAGGACCACTCTCCTACGAGCAGTACTTC	CASSQDSTGPLSYEQYF
TRBV30	TRBJ1-4	.	14	.	TGTGCCTGGAAAAGGGGCCCAACTAATGAAAAACTGTTTTTT	CAWKRGPTNEKLFF
TRBV19	TRBJ1-5	TRBD1	12	.	TGTGCCAGTAGCAGGGGGAGTCAGCCCCAGCATTTT	CASSRGSQPQHF
TRBV27	TRBJ2-1	.	17	few	TGTGCCACCCAATACTCCCGGCGGCTATCTACTTACAATGAGCAGTTCTTC	CATQYSRRLSTYNEQFF
TRBV5-5	TRBJ1-3	TRBD1	17	.	TGTGCCAGCAGCCCCCACGGCTCCGGGACAGGAGCAAACACCATATATTTT	CASSPHGSGTGANTIYF
TRBV6-5	TRBJ1-2	.	14	.	TGTGCCAGCAGTTACTCCCCCAGGGAATATGGCTACACCTTC	CASSYSPREYGYTF
TRBV30	TRBJ2-5	.	15	.	TGTGCCTGGAGTGTACAAGCGGCCGTCGTGGAGACCCAGTACTTC	CAWSVQAAVVETQYF
TRBV18	TRBJ2-5	TRBD2	14	.	TGTGCCAGCTCAACCAGCGGGGGACAAGAGACCCAGTACTTC	CASSTSGGQETQYF
TRBV11-2	TRBJ2-5	.	15	.	TGTGCCAGCAGCTTGGACTTCTTGGATATACAGACCCAGTACTTC	CASSLDFLDIQTQYF
TRBV7-9	TRBJ2-1	TRBD2	16	once	TGTGCCAGCAGCTTACGCGGGGGAAGGGGCTACAATGAGCAGTTCTTC	CASSLRGGRGYNEQFF
TRBV19	TRBJ1-2	.	13	.	TGTGCCAGTACCCCCGGACAGCCCTATGGCTACACCTTC	CASTPGQPYGYTF
TRBV7-2	TRBJ2-3	.	15	.	TGTGCCAGCAGCCTCAGGTTGGGGGGAACAGATACGCAGTATTTT	CASSLRLGGTDTQYF
TRBV6-4	TRBJ2-1	.	12	few	TGTGCCAGCGGGACTCCCCGCAATGAGCAGTTCTTC	CASGTPRNEQFF
TRBV10-2	TRBJ2-7	TRBD1	13	.	TGCGCCAGCAGCGACAGGGAAAAGGACGAGCAGTACTTC	CASSDREKDEQYF
TRBV30	TRBJ2-7	TRBD2	14	few	TGTGCCTGGAGTAGGACCCTAGGACTAGCTGTGCAGTACTTC	CAWSRTLGLAVQYF
TRBV5-6	TRBJ1-2	.	16	.	TGTGCCAGCAGCTCCCCGGGGGGGGGCCCTAGCGATGGCTACACCTTC	CASSSPGGGPSDGYTF
TRBV7-6	TRBJ2-7	.	13	.	TGTGCCAGCAGCTCTGAAACAGGGAACGAGCAGTACTTC	CASSSETGNEQYF
TRBV25-1	TRBJ2-3	TRBD2	17	.	TGTGCCAGCAGTTTGATGCGGGTGAGCGGGAGAGCCGATACGCAGTATTTT	CASSLMRVSGRADTQYF
TRBV6-5	TRBJ2-7	TRBD2	16	.	TGTGCCAGCAGTTACTCGCCCAGCGGGGGGGCAAAGGAGCAGTACTTC	CASSYSPSGGAKEQYF
TRBV6-5	TRBJ2-7	TRBD1	15	.	TGTGCCAGCAGTTACTCGATGGACAGGGTGTTCGAGCAGTACTTC	CASSYSMDRVFEQYF
TRBV6-5	TRBJ1-1	.	14	.	TGTGCCAGCAGTGAATACCAGGCGAACACTGAAGCTTTCTTT	CASSEYQANTEAFF
TRBV7-8	TRBJ1-1	.	17	.	TGTGCCAGCAGCCCAAGCGTGGGAGCGGGAATGAACACTGAAGCTTTCTTT	CASSPSVGAGMNTEAFF
TRBV7-9	TRBJ1-1	TRBD1	14	few	TGTGCCAGCAGATCGACAGGGGGGAACACTGAAGCTTTCTTT	CASRSTGGNTEAFF
TRBV9	TRBJ2-6	.	16	once	TGTGCCAGCAGCGTAGGGGGGGGGCAGGGGGCCAACGTCCTGACTTTC	CASSVGGGQGANVLTF
TRBV5-1	TRBJ1-6	.	13	.	TGCGCCAGCAGCTTGGGGCTCGGGTCACCCCTCCACTTT	CASSLGLGSPLHF
TRBV6-5	TRBJ1-5	TRBD1	16	.	TGTGCCAGCAGTTACTCACAGGGGGCGCCCAATCAGCCCCAGCATTTT	CASSYSQGAPNQPQHF
TRBV6-5	TRBJ1-1	.	13	.	TGTGCCAGCAGAGGTACAGAGAACACTGAAGCTTTCTTT	CASRGTENTEAFF
TRBV27	TRBJ1-2	.	14	few	TGTGCCAGTGCCTTCGGACAGTCAAAGGGGGGCTACACCTTC	CASAFGQSKGGYTF
TRBV5-1	TRBJ2-2	TRBD2	14	.	TGCGCCAGCAGTCCTAGCGGAGCCACCGGGGAGCTGTTTTTT	CASSPSGATGELFF
TRBV5-6	TRBJ2-1	TRBD2	16	.	TGTGCCAGCAGCCTTAAACTAGCGGGGGTATACAATGAGCAGTTCTTC	CASSLKLAGVYNEQFF
TRBV18	TRBJ2-5	.	13	few	TGTGCCGGGCGCCAGGGGGGACAAGAGACCCAGTACTTC	CAGRQGGQETQYF